These 21 T cell receptor beta chains came from one sample sequenced in a study of somatic mutations in cytotoxic T cells in rheumatoid arthritis (dated by TCRdb to about 2017). To prepare the library, the immunoSEQ multiplex PCR assay was applied. TCRdb obtained this table from immuneACCESS and retained in-frame rearrangements with V and J assigned. These tables miss some clones; where compared with another copy, unresolved V genes account for less than half of the shortfall, and the remainder is unexplained. The sample contains around 19,000 clones, about three quarters of them found a single time. Of the sample, roughly 27% falls within the top ten clones. Sequenced: CD8+ T cells sorted from blood. These receptors all stem from an adult with rheumatoid arthritis.

The chain recombines TRBV2 with TRBJ2-4; 8 nucleotides line up with TRBD2. The CDR3 spans 12 residues. V dropped 8 bases and J dropped 9; count of bases not matched to a gene: 6. Germline CDR1 reads SNHLY; CDR2 reads FYNNEI. The CDR3 sequence is CASRGGPTIQYF. CDR3 nucleotides: TGTGCCAGCCGGGGGGGGCCTACCATTCAGTACTTC.

The chain uses TRBV9 and TRBJ2-3; TRBD2 matches 8 bases. The J segment lost 2 bases and the V segment lost 3 bases, leaving 5 bases of the junction unmatched. Germline CDR1 SGDLS, CDR2 YYNGEE. The length of the CDR3 is 15 residues. The CDR3 DNA reads TGTGCCAGCAGCGAACGGGGGGGGGACACAGATACGCAGTATTTT. Translated, it gives CASSERGGDTDTQYF.

The chain recombines TRBV27 with TRBJ2-1, with 8 nucleotides matching TRBD2. The length of the CDR3 is 15 residues. Germline V gene lookup returns CDR1 MNHEY and CDR2 SMNVEV (reference sequence). V trimming: 1 base; J trimming: 5 bases; junction bases outside the gene matches: 4. CDR3 in DNA: TGTGCCAGCAGTTTATTTCCAGCGGGAGACAATGAGCAGTTCTTC. Protein product: CASSLFPAGDNEQFF.

CDR3 sequence: CATSRTGLSTDTQYF. The CDR3 DNA sequence: TGTGCCACCAGCCGGACAGGCTTAAGCACAGATACGCAGTATTTT. This chain uses TRBV15 with TRBJ2-3, with 7 bases fitting TRBD1. J lost 0 bases, V lost 5 bases, and 5 bases had no gene match. Germline assignment: CDR1 LNHNV and CDR2 YYDKDF (reference sequence). The CDR3 is 15 amino acids.

The chain joins TRBV12-1 to TRBJ2-1; the D call in the table, TRBD2, was not verified against the DNA. TRBV12-1 is a pseudogene segment. This CDR3 is 15 amino acids long. The CDR3 here is CASSALAGGAPEQFF. The CDR3 nucleotides read TGTGCCAGCAGCGCCCTAGCGGGGGGGGCCCCTGAGCAGTTCTTC.

This chain joins TRBV4-1 and TRBJ1-2; 7 bases map to TRBD1. Looked up from germline, CDR1 is MGHRA and CDR2 is YSYEKL. V lost 0 bases to trimming and J lost 6 bases; unmatched junction nucleotides: 7. CDR3 length: 15 residues. The CDR3: CASSQDPGQQDGYTF. CDR3 sequence (DNA): TGCGCCAGCAGCCAAGATCCGGGACAGCAAGATGGCTACACCTTC.

The chain links TRBV14 to TRBJ1-4; D gene unclear. Looked up from germline, CDR1 is SGHDN and CDR2 is FVKESK. Trimming left V 4 bases short and J 8 bases short, with 11 bases between. The CDR3 contains 13 residues. The CDR3 loop is CASSLQVWEKLFF. CDR3 in DNA: TGTGCCAGCAGCCTCCAGGTCTGGGAAAAACTGTTTTTT.

This clone was counted between two and nine times. This chain links TRBV6-1 with TRBJ1-2; D gene ambiguous. Germline assignment: CDR1 MNHNS and CDR2 SASEGT. The V and J ends lost 2 bases and 0 bases respectively, with 10 bases between them. CDR3 length: 15 residues. The CDR3 coding sequence is TGTGCCAGCAGTGAAAACAGTAGTCCTAACTATGGCTACACCTTC. Its protein is CASSENSSPNYGYTF.

The chain links TRBV7-9 to TRBJ2-3; maybe TRBD1 (5 bases). Germline CDR1 reads SEHNR; CDR2 reads FQNEAQ (reference sequence). This CDR3 has 14 residues. Trimming took 10 bases from V and 1 from J, leaving 15 bases between them. CDR3 in DNA: TGTGCCATCCCATTATCAGGGCGCACAGATACGCAGTATTTT. It is translated as CAIPLSGRTDTQYF.

The V call is TRBV21-1, the J call TRBJ2-2; TRBD1 was called by the table and not checked on the DNA. TRBV21-1 is a known pseudogene. CDR3 length: 16 amino acids. The CDR3 loop reads CASSAHRTVNTGELFF. Written as DNA, the CDR3 is TGTGCCAGCAGCGCACACAGGACAGTTAACACCGGGGAGCTGTTTTTT.

This chain links TRBV7-9 with TRBJ1-5; TRBD1 might be the D (6 bases). There are 14 residues in the CDR3. Trimming pared 5 bases from V and 0 bases from J, leaving 8 bases between. Germline V gene lookup returns CDR1 SEHNR and CDR2 FQNEAQ (reference sequence). CDR3 sequence reads: CASSRTDSNQPQHF. The CDR3, as DNA: TGTGCCAGCAGCCGGACAGATAGCAATCAGCCCCAGCATTTT.

This chain joins TRBV9 and TRBJ1-2; no firm D call. Trimming removed 3 bases at V and 3 bases at J, with 15 bases between. Germline CDR1 is SGDLS and CDR2 is YYNGEE. The CDR3 is 15 residues long. The CDR3 coding sequence is TGTGCCAGCAGCGGAAGATGGGGATCGGACTATGGCTACACCTTC. Its protein product is CASSGRWGSDYGYTF.

This chain connects TRBV5-1 to TRBJ2-2; D is unresolved. V gave up 0 bases and J gave up 5 bases, with 8 bases separating them. The length of the CDR3 is 14 residues. Germline V lookup: CDR1 SGHRS, CDR2 YFSETQ. The CDR3: CASSLGVDTGELFF. CDR3 nucleotides: TGCGCCAGCAGCTTGGGAGTCGATACCGGGGAGCTGTTTTTT.

The rearrangement joins TRBV4-1 to TRBJ2-5; D unresolved. The germline V gene encodes CDR1 MGHRA and CDR2 YSYEKL. Trimming took 1 base from V and 1 from J, leaving 7 bases between them. The CDR3 is made up of 14 amino acids. The CDR3 reads CASSQATVQETQYF. For the CDR3, the DNA is TGCGCCAGCAGCCAAGCCACGGTCCAAGAGACCCAGTACTTC.

V is TRBV27 and J is TRBJ2-7, with 8 bases identical to TRBD2. The trim removed 4 bases at V and 9 bases at J, leaving 14 bases unmatched. The CDR3 consists of 15 residues. CDR1 is MNHEY, CDR2 SMNVEV, per germline (reference sequence). The CDR3 sequence: CASSSPGLGIAWQYF. The CDR3 nucleotides read TGTGCCAGCAGTTCTCCGGGACTAGGTATCGCATGGCAGTACTTC.

The chain has TRBV6-5 and TRBJ2-2, with no clear D. The germline CDR1 and CDR2 sequences are MNHEY and SVGAGI. Deletions cut 4 bases from V and 2 bases from J, with 11 bases between. The CDR3 spans 15 residues. The CDR3 sequence is CASSFIGVNTGELFF. The CDR3 bases are TGTGCCAGCAGTTTTATTGGGGTTAACACCGGGGAGCTGTTTTTT.

V gene TRBV5-5 combines with J gene TRBJ1-2, with 8 bases identical to TRBD1. This CDR3 spans 15 amino acids. V lost 4 bases and J lost 5; bases outside the gene matches: 10. The germline V gene encodes CDR1 SGHKS and CDR2 YYEKEE (reference sequence). The CDR3 coding sequence is TGTGCCAGCAGCGCAGACAGGGGAACAGGATATGGCTACACCTTC. This sequence encodes CASSADRGTGYGYTF.

This rearrangement joins TRBV27 to TRBJ2-7; D gene unclear. The CDR3 contains 12 residues. Germline-derived CDR1 and CDR2 are MNHEY and SMNVEV (reference sequence). V was clipped by 0 bases and J by 4 bases, with 4 bases between them. The CDR3 loop is CASSLSGYEQYF. The DNA for the CDR3 is TGTGCCAGCAGTTTATCCGGTTACGAGCAGTACTTC.

V and J are TRBV6-5 and TRBJ2-5; D gene unclear. The germline V gene encodes CDR1 MNHEY and CDR2 SVGAGI. V was shortened by 1 base and J by 1 base, with 7 bases between the two germline ends. CDR3 length equals 14 residues. The CDR3, as DNA: TGTGCCAGCAGTTACTTGCGGTTCCAAGAGACCCAGTACTTC. Its translation is CASSYLRFQETQYF.

J is TRBJ2-7 and V is TRBV2; TRBD1 matches 7 bases. Germline V gene sequence: CDR1 SNHLY, CDR2 FYNNEI. The CDR3 sequence is 14 residues long. V shed 6 bases, J shed 0 bases, and the junction held 5 bases outside the gene matches. CDR3: CASSGDSGSYEQYF. The CDR3 region has the DNA TGTGCCAGCAGCGGGGACAGTGGCTCCTACGAGCAGTACTTC. Complete variable domain (other parts from reference TRBV2 and TRBJ2-7): EPEVTQTPSHQVTQMGQEVILRCVPISNHLYFYWYRQILGQKVEFLVSFYNNEISEKSEIFDDQFSVERPDGSNFTLKIRSTKLEDSAMYFCASSGDSGSYEQYFGPGTRLTVT.

The chain links TRBV27 to TRBJ1-2; no definite D call. Germline V gene lookup returns CDR1 MNHEY and CDR2 SMNVEV (reference sequence). The V end lost 0 bases, the J end lost 6 bases, and 8 bases lay between the germline ends. This CDR3 comprises 13 residues. CDR3 coding DNA: TGTGCCAGCAGTTTATCGTCGGGTAATGGCTACACCTTC. The encoded protein is CASSLSSGNGYTF.